The entry that follows covers one TCR beta chain sequence. Its antigen remains unidentified. The entry originates in a study of shared clonotypes between healthy human individuals. Findings and caveats of the study: Shared clonotypes: about 5.3% naive CD4, around 3.5% naive CD8, around 2.2% memory CD4, 0.4% to 0.5% memory CD8.

Only in-frame clones appear in the TCRdb table, and some are missing; sequencing was by immunoSEQ multiplex PCR. Here the sample spans some 2.1 million clones, 90% to 95% being singletons. The germline V gene encodes CDR1 SGHRS and CDR2 YFSETQ. This CDR3 comprises 14 residues. Germline trimming cut 3 bases from V and 5 bases from J; bases unmatched to any gene: 7. The source is a man aged 18 to 29 in good health. Specimen: naive CD4+ T cells sorted from blood. The subset denotes: CD45RA+ positively selected. V and J are TRBV5-1 and TRBJ2-5; 7 bases fit TRBD2. CDR3 region: CASSYRTSAETQYF. The DNA of the CDR3 is TGCGCCAGCAGCTATCGGACTAGTGCGGAGACCCAGTACTTC.